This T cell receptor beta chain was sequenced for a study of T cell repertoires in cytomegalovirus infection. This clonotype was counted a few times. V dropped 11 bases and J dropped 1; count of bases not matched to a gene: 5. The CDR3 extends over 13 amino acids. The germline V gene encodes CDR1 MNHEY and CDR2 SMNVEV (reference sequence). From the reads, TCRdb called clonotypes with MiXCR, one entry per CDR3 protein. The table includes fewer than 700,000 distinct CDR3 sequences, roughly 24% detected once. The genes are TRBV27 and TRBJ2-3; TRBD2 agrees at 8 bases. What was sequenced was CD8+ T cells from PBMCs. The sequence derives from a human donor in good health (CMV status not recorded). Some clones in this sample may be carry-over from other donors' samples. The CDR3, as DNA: TGTGCCGCGGGGGGTGGGCGCACAGATACGCAGTATTTT. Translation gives CAAGGGRTDTQYF.